A single sample is the source of the 20 T cell receptor beta chains below, sequenced in a study of CD8 T cells in ankylosing spondylitis. A single record per CDR3 protein comes from TCRdb applying MiXCR to the 5' RACE reads. The data hold 130,000 to 150,000 distinct CDR3 sequences, with 7% to 10% observed a single time. Sequences were obtained from synovial fluid, either unsorted or a sorted T cell fraction (not recorded which). These receptors all come from a male donor with ankylosing spondylitis.

This clonotype occurred many times. J is TRBJ2-7 and V is TRBV6-5, with 10 positions matching TRBD2. Germline V gene lookup returns CDR1 MNHEY and CDR2 SVGAGI. The CDR3 extends over 14 amino acids. The V gene end was trimmed by 4 bases and the J gene end by 3 bases; junction bases not matched to a gene: 3. The CDR3 bases are TGTGCCAGCAGTTTAGCGGGGGGAAACTACGAGCAGTACTTC. This translates into CASSLAGGNYEQYF.

This clonotype was observed a handful of times. The chain recombines TRBV9 with TRBJ2-4; D call uncertain. This CDR3 spans 13 amino acids. Germline V gene data show CDR1 as SGDLS and CDR2 as YYNGEE. Deletions cut 0 bases from V and 5 bases from J, with 6 bases between. This chain's CDR3 is CASSVGPENIQYF. The CDR3 nucleotides are TGTGCCAGCAGCGTAGGCCCGGAAAACATTCAGTACTTC. Full variable domain (remainder filled in from reference TRBV9 and TRBJ2-4): DSGVTQTPKHLITATGQRVTLRCSPRSGDLSVYWYQQSLDQGLQFLIQYYNGEERAKGNILERFSAQQFPDLHSELNLSSLELGDSALYFCASSVGPENIQYFGAGTRLSVL.

This clonotype was seen a handful of times. The CDR3 DNA reads as TGCGCCAGCAGTCTTTCAGATCAGCCCCAGCATTTT. Its translation: CASSLSDQPQHF. J is TRBJ1-5 and V is TRBV10-2; no clear D. Per germline, CDR1 WSHSY and CDR2 SAAADI. V was trimmed by 5 bases and J by 5 bases, leaving 7 bases between them. The CDR3 covers 12 residues.

This clonotype was seen repeatedly, ten times or more. The genes are TRBV20-1 and TRBJ2-1, with D possibly called TRBD1 or TRBD2 (5 bases each). Looked up from germline, CDR1 is DFQATT and CDR2 is SNEGSKA (reference sequence). Trimming took 2 bases from V and 10 from J, leaving 12 bases between them. The CDR3 totals 12 residues. CDR3 in DNA: TGCAGTGCTAGACTAGCCCGGGGCGAGCAGTTCTTC. Its protein is CSARLARGEQFF.

This clonotype was seen a handful of times. This chain connects TRBV6-1 to TRBJ1-1, with TRBD1 matching 8 bases. The CDR3 extends over 14 amino acids. Germline V gene data show CDR1 as MNHNS and CDR2 as SASEGT. Unmatched junction bases numbered 10, after V lost 7 bases and J lost 6 bases. The CDR3 loop is CASNVDRAVAEAFF. As DNA, the CDR3 is TGTGCCAGCAATGTGGACAGGGCCGTGGCTGAAGCTTTCTTT.

This clonotype was found many times. V is TRBV4-2 and J is TRBJ2-3; 10 nucleotides align to TRBD2. From germline, CDR1 is LGHNA and CDR2 YNFKEQ. J lost 0 bases, V lost 1 base, and 7 bases had no gene match. The CDR3 is made up of 18 amino acids. CDR3 DNA: TGTGCCAGCAGCCAAGCAGTGGCTAGCGGGGGAAGCACAGATACGCAGTATTTT. Its protein product is CASSQAVASGGSTDTQYF.

This clonotype was detected many times. V is TRBV6-1 and J is TRBJ2-7; D unclear. The CDR3 is 14 amino acids. CDR1 and CDR2 from the germline V gene are MNHNS and SASEGT. V dropped 6 bases and J dropped 0 bases, with 12 bases sitting between them. The CDR3 nucleotides read TGTGCCAGCAGGACCGGGTCTCTCTCCTACGAGCAGTACTTC. Encoded protein: CASRTGSLSYEQYF.

This clonotype was seen at least ten times. The rearrangement uses TRBV29-1 and TRBJ2-5; D call uncertain. This CDR3 is built from 12 residues. Trimming shortened V by 5 bases and J by 2 bases, and 9 bases separated the two germline ends. Germline CDR1 and CDR2: SQVTM and ANQGSEA. The CDR3 loop is CSVRWVQETQYF. The CDR3 nucleotides read TGCAGCGTTCGGTGGGTGCAAGAGACCCAGTACTTC.

The V gene is TRBV20-1, the J gene TRBJ1-2; D may be TRBD1 (6 bases). The V and J ends lost 5 bases and 1 base respectively, with 20 bases between them. The CDR3 sequence is 16 residues long. Germline lookup yields CDR1 DFQATT and CDR2 SNEGSKA (reference sequence). The CDR3 sequence: CSASLALDRLNYGYTF. CDR3 nucleotide sequence: TGCAGTGCTTCTTTAGCTTTAGACAGGCTTAACTATGGCTACACCTTC.

This clonotype was counted at least ten times. The J gene is TRBJ1-1, the V gene TRBV12-3 or TRBV12-4, with a possible D match to TRBD1 (6 bases). V was cut by 4 bases and J by 7 bases, with 22 bases left in between. The CDR3 totals 16 residues. Here the CDR3 reads CASSSKGGGLDLEAFF. The DNA of the CDR3 is TGTGCCAGCAGTTCCAAAGGGGGAGGTTTGGACCTTGAAGCTTTCTTT.

The table lists this clonotype with a few counts. The chain has TRBV3-1 and TRBJ2-7; TRBD1 or TRBD2 may be the D gene (5 bases each). From germline, CDR1 is LGHDT and CDR2 YNNKEL (reference sequence). The CDR3 loop spans 12 amino acids. V lost 2 bases, J lost 5 bases, and 7 bases lay in between. This CDR3 reads CASSQWDHEQYF. For the CDR3, the DNA is TGTGCCAGCAGCCAATGGGACCACGAGCAGTACTTC.

The V and J genes are TRBV14 and TRBJ2-7; D is possibly TRBD1 (6 bases). The CDR3 spans 13 residues. CDR1 is SGHDN, CDR2 FVKESK, per germline. V gave up 0 bases and J gave up 12 bases, with 15 bases separating them. CDR3 residues: CASSQDWAATGYF. In DNA form, the CDR3 reads TGTGCCAGCAGCCAAGATTGGGCCGCGACAGGGTACTTC.

This clonotype was observed at least ten times. The chain has TRBV20-1 and TRBJ2-5; possible D gene TRBD2, 6 bases. The germline V gene encodes CDR1 DFQATT and CDR2 SNEGSKA (reference sequence). Trimming left V 6 bases short and J 3 bases short, with 11 bases between. CDR3 length equals 12 residues. CDR3 sequence (DNA): TGCAGTGCCACCCCGGGAGAAGAGACCCAGTACTTC. Translated, it gives CSATPGEETQYF.

The chain joins TRBV9 to TRBJ1-6; possible D gene TRBD1, 5 bases. The V end was cut by 3 bases, the J end by 7 bases, with 14 bases between. The CDR3 runs 15 residues. Germline CDR1 is SGDLS and CDR2 is YYNGEE. CDR3 loop: CASSAKRGENSPLHF. DNA of the CDR3: TGTGCCAGCAGCGCCAAAAGGGGTGAAAATTCACCCCTCCACTTT. Based on the CDR3 plus reference TRBV9 and TRBJ1-6, the full variable domain is DSGVTQTPKHLITATGQRVTLRCSPRSGDLSVYWYQQSLDQGLQFLIQYYNGEERAKGNILERFSAQQFPDLHSELNLSSLELGDSALYFCASSAKRGENSPLHFGNGTRLTVT.

This clonotype occurred many times. The chain employs TRBV20-1 and TRBJ2-7; weak D call: TRBD1 (6 bases). The V end lost 7 bases, the J end lost 3 bases, and 13 bases lay between the germline ends. This CDR3 contains 12 residues. Germline CDR1 and CDR2: DFQATT and SNEGSKA (reference sequence). The CDR3 here is CSVQGANYEQYF. The DNA of the CDR3 is TGCAGTGTACAGGGCGCAAACTACGAGCAGTACTTC.

This clonotype was seen at least ten times. The chain links TRBV6-2 or TRBV6-3 to TRBJ1-5; possible D gene TRBD1, 6 bases. V lost 2 bases and J 4 bases, leaving 18 bases between the germline ends. Looked up from germline, CDR1 is MNHEY and CDR2 is SVGEGT. The CDR3 is 17 amino acids. This chain's CDR3 is CASSYRVNRERNQPQHF. CDR3 DNA: TGTGCCAGCAGTTACCGGGTTAACAGGGAGCGGAATCAGCCCCAGCATTTT.

In its sample, this clonotype was seen a few times. The chain recombines TRBV20-1 with TRBJ1-2; D not resolved. Germline V gene data show CDR1 as DFQATT and CDR2 as SNEGSKA (reference sequence). Trimming shortened V by 3 bases and J by 5 bases, and 10 bases separated the two germline ends. The CDR3 sequence is 12 residues long. For the CDR3, the DNA is TGCAGTGCTAGGCCCGGAGGGTATGGCTACACCTTC. It specifies CSARPGGYGYTF.

The V call is TRBV5-8, the J call TRBJ2-7; D is uncertain. Trimming left V 0 bases short and J 1 base short, with 14 bases between. Germline V gene lookup returns CDR1 SGHTS and CDR2 YDEGEE. The length of the CDR3 is 16 residues. CDR3 sequence (DNA): TGTGCCAGCAGCTTGGGTACTGCTCAAACGTCCTACGAGCAGTACTTC. Its protein product is CASSLGTAQTSYEQYF.

At least ten counts were recorded for this clonotype. The J gene is TRBJ1-1, the V gene TRBV7-9; TRBD1 is a possible D gene (5 bases). The germline gives CDR1 SEHNR, CDR2 FQNEAQ (reference sequence). The CDR3 extends over 14 amino acids. The V gene lost 8 bases and the J gene lost 1 base, with 14 bases spanning the gap. In DNA, the CDR3 is TGTGCCAGCTTCCAGGGTCGGGGGAACACTGAAGCTTTCTTT. It translates to CASFQGRGNTEAFF.

This clonotype was seen repeatedly, ten times or more. The gene calls are TRBV5-8 and TRBJ1-6; no reliable D call. Germline loops: CDR1 SGHTS, CDR2 YDEGEE. V was pared by 6 bases and J by 0 bases, with 7 bases between. The CDR3 has 14 amino acids. The CDR3 loop reads CASNLRSYNSPLHF. The CDR3 DNA reads TGTGCCAGCAACCTTCGCTCCTATAATTCACCCCTCCACTTT.